These T cell receptor beta chains were read from a single sample in a study of CD8 T cells in ankylosing spondylitis. TCRdb recomputed calls from the 5' RACE reads with MiXCR, one row per CDR3 protein. The sample has tens of thousands of distinct CDR3 sequences, 27% seen once. Sequencing used blood, either unsorted or a sorted T cell fraction (not recorded which). The receptors originated from a male donor with ankylosing spondylitis or in good health (not recorded which). The CDR3 runs from the conserved cysteine through the conserved F or W. The D gene is left open where the match is weak. The size entry is marked missing in some rows and otherwise reads once, few, many or a size class.

cdr3_length,v_call,j_call,d_call,clone_size,cdr3_aa,cdr3_nt
15,TRBV5-1,TRBJ2-7,TRBD2,.,CASSRAGTRDYEQYF,TGCGCCAGCAGCCGCGCCGGGACTAGAGACTACGAGCAGTACTTC
20,TRBV18,TRBJ2-5,TRBD2,.,CASSRSSTGLAGVVGETQYF,TGTGCCAGCTCACGGTCATCCACAGGACTAGCGGGAGTAGTGGGAGAGACCCAGTACTTC
15,TRBV7-8,TRBJ1-3,TRBD1,.,CASRPGGSSGNTIYF,TGTGCCAGCAGACCAGGGGGGAGCTCTGGAAACACCATATATTTT
13,TRBV19,TRBJ1-5,TRBD1,.,CASNTGDNQPQHF,TGTGCCAGTAATACAGGGGACAATCAGCCCCAGCATTTT
14,TRBV2,TRBJ2-3,.,few,CASSGLSPLDTQYF,TGTGCCAGCAGTGGACTTTCCCCCCTAGATACGCAGTATTTT
16,TRBV6-5,TRBJ2-1,TRBD2,.,CASSYSGLAGVNEQFF,TGTGCCAGCAGTTACTCGGGGCTAGCGGGAGTCAATGAGCAGTTCTTC
15,TRBV18,TRBJ2-7,.,.,CASSPSQDRAYEQYF,TGTGCCAGCTCACCAAGTCAGGACAGAGCCTACGAGCAGTACTTC
15,TRBV20-1,TRBJ2-7,TRBD1,few,CSARSGGTSSYEQYF,TGCAGTGCTAGGTCAGGGGGCACGAGCTCCTACGAGCAGTACTTC
14,TRBV5-1,TRBJ1-4,TRBD1,few,CASSSGTGNEKLFF,TGCGCCAGCAGTTCCGGGACAGGGAATGAAAAACTGTTTTTT
14,TRBV7-8,TRBJ2-7,.,.,CASSPLGGSYEQYF,TGTGCCAGCAGCCCCTTGGGAGGTTCCTACGAGCAGTACTTC
13,TRBV29-1,TRBJ2-3,.,few,CSVDRSYTDTQYF,TGCAGCGTTGATAGGTCTTACACAGATACGCAGTATTTT
14,TRBV20-1,TRBJ1-3,.,.,CSALRGAGGNTIYF,TGCAGTGCTCTGAGGGGGGCGGGAGGAAACACCATATATTTT
14,TRBV6-1,TRBJ2-2,TRBD2,few,CASSGSGGTGELFF,TGTGCCAGCAGCGGGTCGGGGGGCACCGGGGAGCTGTTTTTT
16,TRBV20-1,TRBJ1-5,.,many,CSARDVGQPGNQPQHF,TGCAGTGCTAGAGATGTTGGGCAGCCAGGCAATCAGCCCCAGCATTTT
12,TRBV29-1,TRBJ2-5,TRBD1,many,CSVETGLETQYF,TGCAGCGTAGAGACAGGGTTGGAGACCCAGTACTTC
13,TRBV20-1,TRBJ1-5,.,few,CSARPSGDQPQHF,TGCAGTGCCCGACCTTCAGGGGATCAGCCCCAGCATTTT
11,TRBV27,TRBJ2-5,.,many,CASSFKETQYF,TGTGCCAGCAGTTTTAAGGAGACCCAGTACTTC
16,TRBV20-1,TRBJ2-3,TRBD2,few,CSAHQGLAGFADTQYF,TGCAGTGCTCACCAAGGACTAGCGGGATTTGCAGATACGCAGTATTTT
12,TRBV12-3/TRBV12-4,TRBJ1-2,TRBD1,.,CASSLGQGGYTF,TGTGCCAGCAGTTTGGGACAGGGGGGCTACACCTTC
16,TRBV5-5,TRBJ2-2,TRBD1,.,CASSYEQGRHTGELFF,TGTGCCAGCAGCTACGAACAGGGGCGTCACACCGGGGAGCTGTTTTTT
13,TRBV7-3,TRBJ1-1,.,.,CASSLRFRGEAFF,TGTGCCAGCAGCTTAAGATTTCGGGGGGAAGCTTTCTTT
15,TRBV11-2,TRBJ2-3,.,.,CASKTVPRSTDTQYF,TGTGCCAGCAAAACCGTTCCGCGGAGCACAGATACGCAGTATTTT
13,TRBV29-1,TRBJ1-5,TRBD1,.,CSVRQGLGQPQHF,TGCAGCGTCAGACAGGGTCTGGGTCAGCCCCAGCATTTT
14,TRBV5-1,TRBJ1-1,.,.,CASSLGDEMAEAFF,TGCGCCAGCAGCTTGGGGGACGAGATGGCTGAAGCTTTCTTT
16,TRBV20-1,TRBJ2-1,TRBD2,.,CSARDATSGRGNEQFF,TGCAGTGCTAGAGATGCAACTAGCGGGAGGGGGAATGAGCAGTTCTTC
12,TRBV20-1,TRBJ2-7,.,few,CSATPADYEQYF,TGCAGTGCTACCCCCGCGGACTACGAGCAGTACTTC
14,TRBV6-5,TRBJ2-2,TRBD1,.,CASSSGTGAGELFF,TGTGCCAGCAGTTCCGGGACAGGGGCCGGGGAGCTGTTTTTT
13,TRBV7-6,TRBJ1-1,.,few,CASSHTMNTEAFF,TGTGCCAGCAGCCATACGATGAACACTGAAGCTTTCTTT
16,TRBV5-6,TRBJ2-3,.,.,CASSPPKTTSTDTQYF,TGTGCCAGCAGCCCCCCAAAGACTACTAGCACAGATACGCAGTATTTT
14,TRBV10-3,TRBJ1-6,.,.,CAISESKVSSPLHF,TGTGCCATCAGTGAGTCGAAGGTCTCTTCACCCCTCCACTTT
13,TRBV18,TRBJ1-5,TRBD1,few,CASSPGQDQPQHF,TGTGCCAGCTCACCGGGACAGGATCAGCCCCAGCATTTT
13,TRBV5-1,TRBJ2-5,.,.,CASRGRYQETQYF,TGCGCCAGCAGGGGACGGTACCAAGAGACCCAGTACTTC
14,TRBV20-1,TRBJ2-1,.,.,CSAGATSSYNEQFF,TGCAGTGCTGGAGCAACCTCCTCCTACAATGAGCAGTTCTTC
17,TRBV7-6,TRBJ2-1,TRBD2,.,CASSLYLAGVSYNEQFF,TGTGCCAGCAGCTTATACCTAGCGGGAGTGTCCTACAATGAGCAGTTCTTC
14,TRBV20-1,TRBJ2-1,TRBD2,few,CSAGSGRGYNEQFF,TGCAGTGCTGGTAGCGGGAGGGGCTACAATGAGCAGTTCTTC
14,TRBV29-1,TRBJ1-1,.,.,CSVEATGVNTEAFF,TGCAGCGTTGAAGCCACGGGCGTGAACACTGAAGCTTTCTTT
15,TRBV11-2,TRBJ2-3,.,.,CASSLRGRWIDTQYF,TGTGCCAGCAGCTTAAGAGGTAGATGGATAGATACGCAGTATTTT
13,TRBV14,TRBJ1-2,.,.,CASSHPVNYGYTF,TGTGCCAGCAGCCACCCGGTCAACTATGGCTACACCTTC
16,TRBV19,TRBJ2-2,.,.,CASSIDRGANTGELFF,TGTGCCAGTAGTATAGATCGAGGGGCGAACACCGGGGAGCTGTTTTTT
15,TRBV5-5,TRBJ1-1,.,.,CASSSLAGEHTEAFF,TGTGCCAGCAGCTCGTTAGCGGGTGAGCACACTGAAGCTTTCTTT
12,TRBV6-5,TRBJ1-2,.,.,CASRTPGGGYTF,TGTGCCAGCAGAACCCCTGGCGGCGGCTACACCTTC
18,TRBV5-1,TRBJ2-3,TRBD1,few,CASSLKGQGWRSTDTQYF,TGCGCCAGCAGCCTTAAGGGACAGGGTTGGAGATCCACAGATACGCAGTATTTT
15,TRBV5-1,TRBJ2-5,TRBD1,few,CASRLDRESQETQYF,TGCGCCAGCAGATTAGACAGGGAGAGCCAAGAGACCCAGTACTTC
15,TRBV5-1,TRBJ2-2,TRBD1,.,CASSLDTGETGELFF,TGCGCCAGCAGCCTCGACACAGGGGAGACCGGGGAGCTGTTTTTT
16,TRBV7-3,TRBJ2-1,TRBD1,.,CASSPTGEPSYNEQFF,TGTGCCAGCAGCCCAACAGGGGAACCCTCCTACAATGAGCAGTTCTTC
14,TRBV20-1,TRBJ2-1,.,few,CSARAPTAYNEQFF,TGCAGTGCTAGAGCGCCAACCGCTTACAATGAGCAGTTCTTC
13,TRBV24-1,TRBJ2-1,.,few,CATSEGEMDEQFF,TGTGCCACCAGTGAGGGGGAAATGGATGAGCAGTTCTTC
16,TRBV5-5,TRBJ1-5,.,.,CASSLVAGQVHQPQHF,TGTGCCAGCAGCTTGGTCGCGGGGCAAGTGCATCAGCCCCAGCATTTT
12,TRBV20-1,TRBJ2-1,.,few,CSAKPTHNEQFF,TGCAGTGCTAAACCTACGCATAATGAGCAGTTCTTC
13,TRBV29-1,TRBJ2-2,.,few,CSVEVSVSGELFF,TGCAGCGTTGAGGTGTCTGTGAGCGGGGAGCTGTTTTTT
14,TRBV4-1,TRBJ2-7,.,.,CASSQEFRGAEQYF,TGCGCCAGCAGCCAAGAGTTTCGGGGGGCCGAGCAGTACTTC
17,TRBV6-1,TRBJ2-7,.,few,CASSLTGGYFTSYEQYF,TGTGCCAGCAGCCTTACAGGCGGATACTTTACCTCCTACGAGCAGTACTTC
14,TRBV2,TRBJ2-3,.,.,CASRTGPGVNTQYF,TGTGCCAGCAGGACGGGACCAGGAGTCAATACGCAGTATTTT
16,TRBV3-1,TRBJ2-3,TRBD2,.,CASSQDVGGSTDTQYF,TGTGCCAGCAGCCAAGATGTGGGGGGGAGCACAGATACGCAGTATTTT
14,TRBV10-3,TRBJ2-7,.,.,CAIRAGLREYEQYF,TGTGCCATCAGAGCGGGTCTCCGAGAGTACGAGCAGTACTTC
14,TRBV10-3,TRBJ2-5,.,.,CAISESTEGETQYF,TGTGCCATCAGTGAGTCGACCGAGGGGGAGACCCAGTACTTC